The present T cell receptor (beta chain) was sequenced within a study of blood T cell repertoires in COVID-19. Overall study context: Both acute and convalescent COVID-19 samples were obtained from the United States, Italy and Spain. Sample material is recorded as cDNA or gDNA derived from T cells, B-cell-depleted T cells, or PBMCs.

Original data processing: Amplification of reference gene primers was used by the study to estimate nucleated cell counts. Libraries were prepared by immunoSEQ multiplex PCR; TCRdb keeps only in-frame clonotypes and omits some of them. V, J and clone size were drawn from that table, and D and trimming were deduced from the DNA. The sample records roughly 340,000 clones, almost 90% being singletons. Enrolment of Seattle patients took place during active infection, and they were followed longitudinally. The sequenced material came from peripheral blood. The TCR was taken from a woman in her sixties or seventies with COVID-19, enrolled during active disease.

The chain's CDR3 is CASGQGEQWAPGYTF. The CDR3 DNA sequence: TGTGCCAGCGGCCAAGGCGAGCAGTGGGCCCCTGGCTACACCTTC. The chain recombines TRBV6-5 with TRBJ1-2, with unresolved D. V was shortened by 8 bases and J by 7 bases, with 23 bases between the two germline ends. The CDR3 contains 15 residues. Germline CDR1 and CDR2: MNHEY and SVGAGI.